This T cell receptor beta chain is from a study of cytomegalovirus exposure and HLA in healthy donors. With respect to this clone: Antigen specificity is unknown.

CDR3 size: 12 residues. The germline CDR1 and CDR2 sequences are SGHRS and YFSETQ. The V and J ends lost 4 bases and 5 bases respectively, with 10 bases between them. The study's findings and limits: Presence/absence analyses supposed approximately even sequencing depth among donors. Cytomegalovirus-associated TCR beta chains were listed, numbering some 170. Later analysis reportedly placed an Asian-associated ancestry cluster below the roughly 630-donor mean in N-insertions. Based on reports, TCR beta sequences accurately predicted HLA-A and HLA-B alleles for most subjects.

PCR employed 60 Vbeta and 13 Jbeta primers. Only in-frame clones appear in the TCRdb table, and some are missing; sequencing was by immunoSEQ multiplex PCR. The table records more than 80,000 clones, under 80% of them present only once. The sequencing input was PBMCs. V usage is TRBV5-1 and J usage is TRBJ2-7, with a possible D match to TRBD2 (5 bases). This TCR was recovered from a man aged 18 to 30 in good health and CMV-seropositive. CDR3 coding DNA: TGCGCCAGCAGCCCGGGAAGCCACGAGCAGTACTTC. This encodes CASSPGSHEQYF. The full variable domain, rest sourced from reference TRBV5-1 and TRBJ2-7, is KAGVTQTPRYLIKTRGQQVTLSCSPISGHRSVSWYQQTPGQGLQFLFEYFSETQRNKGNFPGRFSGRQFSNSRSEMNVSTLELGDSALYLCASSPGSHEQYFGPGTRLTVT.